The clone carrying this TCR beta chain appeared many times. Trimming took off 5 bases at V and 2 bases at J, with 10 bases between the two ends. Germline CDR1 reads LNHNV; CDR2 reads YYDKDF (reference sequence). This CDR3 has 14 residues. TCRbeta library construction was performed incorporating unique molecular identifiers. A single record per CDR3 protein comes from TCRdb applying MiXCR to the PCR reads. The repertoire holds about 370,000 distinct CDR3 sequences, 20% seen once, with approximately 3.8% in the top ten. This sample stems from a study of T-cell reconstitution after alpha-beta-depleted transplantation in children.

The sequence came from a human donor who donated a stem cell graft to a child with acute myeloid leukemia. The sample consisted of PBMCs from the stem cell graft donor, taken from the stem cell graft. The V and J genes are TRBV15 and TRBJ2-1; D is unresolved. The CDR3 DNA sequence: TGTGCCACCAGCTCTAAGGACCCCTACAATGAGCAGTTCTTC. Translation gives CATSSKDPYNEQFF.